This T cell receptor beta chain was sequenced for a study of blood T cell repertoires in COVID-19. About the study: Whether acute or convalescent, the COVID-19 samples came from the United States, Italy and Spain. Sample material is recorded as cDNA or gDNA derived from T cells, B-cell-depleted T cells, or PBMCs.

As originally analysed: Reference gene primer amplification yielded estimated nucleated cell counts. Produced via immunoSEQ multiplex PCR; TCRdb's table is partial and in-frame only. The DNA was the basis for D and trimming; V, J and clone size are from that table. This table holds around 270,000 clones, less than 90% found once. The CDR3 extends over 15 amino acids. Germline V gene sequence: CDR1 MNHEY, CDR2 SVGAGI. The V end lost 2 bases, the J end lost 0 bases, and 7 bases lay between the germline ends. The gene calls are TRBV6-5 and TRBJ1-4; no reliable D call. Source material: peripheral blood. The receptor comes from a woman in her 40s who had recovered from COVID-19. The CDR3, as DNA: TGTGCCAGCAGTTACCAGGCAGCAACTAATGAAAAACTGTTTTTT. This gives the protein CASSYQAATNEKLFF.